The 12 T cell receptor beta chains below come from one sample, sequenced in a study of Graves' ophthalmopathy and Graves' hyperthyroidism. RNA transcripts yielded amplified TCR beta CDR3 regions. HTBI primers were employed in first-round RT-PCR, then a second-round multiplex PCR followed. MiXCR, run by TCRdb on the multiplex PCR reads, gives a single entry per CDR3 protein. The table shows over a million distinct CDR3 sequences, with about 38% occurring only once. The sequenced sample was peripheral blood or thyroid tissue (not recorded which). These TCRs come from an adult man with Graves' hyperthyroidism.

The V gene is TRBV19, the J gene TRBJ1-4; no definite D call. V lost 6 bases and J 8 bases, leaving 25 bases between the germline ends. CDR1 is LNHDA and CDR2 is SQIVND in the germline V gene (reference sequence). This CDR3 region has 17 residues. CDR3 in amino acids: CASRSPLQTPSTEKLFF. The CDR3 coding sequence is TGTGCCAGTAGGAGTCCACTACAGACCCCGTCGACAGAAAAACTGTTTTTT.

V is TRBV15 and J is TRBJ1-1; 8 bases are shared with TRBD1. There are 16 residues in the CDR3. V lost 1 base to trimming and J lost 4 bases; unmatched junction nucleotides: 8. The V gene's germline CDR1 is LNHNV and CDR2 YYDKDF (reference sequence). CDR3 sequence reads: CATSRGRDRSFTEAFF. The CDR3 DNA reads TGTGCCACCAGCAGAGGCCGGGACAGGTCTTTCACTGAAGCTTTCTTT.

The chain has TRBV10-3 and TRBJ2-7, with a possible D match to TRBD2 (6 bases). With 4 bases removed from V and 2 bases from J, the gap between germline ends came to 15 bases. The CDR3 loop spans 15 amino acids. Germline CDR1 ENHRY, CDR2 SYGVKD. The CDR3 protein is CAISGEGGSPYEQYF. The CDR3 DNA reads TGTGCCATCAGTGGTGAGGGAGGTTCCCCCTACGAGCAGTACTTC.

V usage is TRBV25-1 and J usage is TRBJ2-2, with TRBD2 matching over 8 bases. The CDR3 totals 17 residues. Germline V lookup: CDR1 MGHDK, CDR2 SYGVNS. Unmatched junction bases numbered 15, after V lost 6 bases and J lost 6 bases. CDR3 DNA: TGTGCCAGCAGCCTTCTTTCCAGCGGGAGTTCGGCCGGGGAGCTGTTTTTT. This gives the protein CASSLLSSGSSAGELFF.

The sample holds many counts of this clonotype. This sequence joins TRBV7-8 and TRBJ2-7, with TRBD1 as a possible D gene (6 bases). V dropped 1 base and J dropped 10 bases, with 8 bases sitting between them. CDR3 length equals 11 residues. Germline loops: CDR1 SGHVS, CDR2 FQNEAQ. Here the CDR3 reads CASSLEGVQYF. The CDR3 bases are TGTGCCAGCAGCTTAGAGGGGGTACAGTACTTC.

A few counts support this clonotype. The chain is built from TRBV27 and TRBJ2-7; weak D call: TRBD1 (5 bases). Trimming pared 5 bases from V and 2 bases from J, leaving 13 bases between. Per the germline V gene, CDR1 is MNHEY and CDR2 is SMNVEV (reference sequence). The CDR3 loop spans 14 amino acids. The DNA for the CDR3 is TGTGCCAGCAGTCCGACAGACACAGCCTACGAGCAGTACTTC. Translating it yields CASSPTDTAYEQYF.

The chain joins TRBV10-3 to TRBJ1-2; the match to TRBD1 covers 9 bases. Germline-derived CDR1 and CDR2 are ENHRY and SYGVKD. Losses at the gene ends were 6 bases for V and 6 bases for J; bases not matched to a gene: 5. The CDR3 is made up of 13 amino acids. The CDR3 region has the DNA TGTGCCATCAGGGGGACAGGGTACGATGGCTACACCTTC. Its translation: CAIRGTGYDGYTF.

V usage is TRBV9 and J usage is TRBJ2-5, with a possible D match to TRBD2 (6 bases). In germline, CDR1 is SGDLS, CDR2 YYNGEE. This CDR3 region has 15 residues. Trimming left V 3 bases short and J 1 base short, with 13 bases between. The CDR3 is CASSAGGWVQETQYF. The CDR3 DNA follows: TGTGCCAGCAGCGCCGGAGGGTGGGTCCAAGAGACCCAGTACTTC. The complete variable domain, with remaining parts taken from reference TRBV9 and TRBJ2-5, reads DSGVTQTPKHLITATGQRVTLRCSPRSGDLSVYWYQQSLDQGLQFLIQYYNGEERAKGNILERFSAQQFPDLHSELNLSSLELGDSALYFCASSAGGWVQETQYFGPGTRLLVL.

The rearrangement uses TRBV27 and TRBJ2-7, with 12 bases fitting TRBD2. This CDR3 spans 15 amino acids. With V trimmed by 4 bases and J by 4 bases, 5 bases remained unmatched. Germline V lookup: CDR1 MNHEY, CDR2 SMNVEV (reference sequence). The CDR3 sequence is CASSSTTSGRYEQYF. The CDR3 nucleotides read TGTGCCAGCAGTTCAACGACTAGCGGGAGATACGAGCAGTACTTC.

In this sample, this clonotype turned up once. V is TRBV20-1 and J is TRBJ1-1; 7 bases match TRBD1. CDR1 is DFQATT, CDR2 SNEGSKA, per germline (reference sequence). This CDR3 region has 10 residues. The ends lost 3 bases at V and 11 bases at J; junction bases unmatched: 3. The CDR3 nucleotides read TGCAGTGCTAGTCGACAGGGCGCTTTCTTT. Protein sequence: CSASRQGAFF.

This clonotype was observed once. The DNA of the CDR3 is TGTGCCAGCAATGAGGGCACTGAAGCTTTCTTT. Translation: CASNEGTEAFF. The J gene is TRBJ1-1, the V gene TRBV25-1; no reliable D call. V dropped 7 bases and J dropped 4 bases, with 7 bases sitting between them. This CDR3 is 11 amino acids long. Germline V gene data show CDR1 as MGHDK and CDR2 as SYGVNS.

This clonotype was picked up many times. The chain combines TRBV6-5 with TRBJ2-7; 9 bases agree with TRBD1. Germline assignment: CDR1 MNHEY and CDR2 SVGAGI. The CDR3 is 13 residues long. J gave up 5 bases and V 4 bases, and 3 bases lay outside the gene matches. The CDR3 loop is CASSWDRADEQYF. CDR3 in DNA: TGTGCCAGCAGTTGGGACAGGGCCGACGAGCAGTACTTC.